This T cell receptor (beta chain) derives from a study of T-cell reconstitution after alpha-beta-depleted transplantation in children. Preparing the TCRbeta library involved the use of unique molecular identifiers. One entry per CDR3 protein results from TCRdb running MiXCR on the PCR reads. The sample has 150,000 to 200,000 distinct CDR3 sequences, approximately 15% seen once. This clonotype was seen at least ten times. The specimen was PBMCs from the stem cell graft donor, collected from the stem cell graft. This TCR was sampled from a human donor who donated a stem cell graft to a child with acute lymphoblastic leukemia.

CDR3 sequence (DNA): TGCGCCAGCAGCAGTAGCGGGGGAGTGGGAGATACGCAGTATTTT. It translates to CASSSSGGVGDTQYF. This chain links TRBV5-1 with TRBJ2-3; 9 nucleotides match TRBD2. The germline V gene encodes CDR1 SGHRS and CDR2 YFSETQ. The junction had 8 bases not matched to a gene; V was cut back by 4 bases and J by 5 bases. This CDR3 is built from 15 residues. The whole variable domain, remainder taken from reference TRBV5-1 and TRBJ2-3, is KAGVTQTPRYLIKTRGQQVTLSCSPISGHRSVSWYQQTPGQGLQFLFEYFSETQRNKGNFPGRFSGRQFSNSRSEMNVSTLELGDSALYLCASSSSGGVGDTQYFGPGTRLTVL.